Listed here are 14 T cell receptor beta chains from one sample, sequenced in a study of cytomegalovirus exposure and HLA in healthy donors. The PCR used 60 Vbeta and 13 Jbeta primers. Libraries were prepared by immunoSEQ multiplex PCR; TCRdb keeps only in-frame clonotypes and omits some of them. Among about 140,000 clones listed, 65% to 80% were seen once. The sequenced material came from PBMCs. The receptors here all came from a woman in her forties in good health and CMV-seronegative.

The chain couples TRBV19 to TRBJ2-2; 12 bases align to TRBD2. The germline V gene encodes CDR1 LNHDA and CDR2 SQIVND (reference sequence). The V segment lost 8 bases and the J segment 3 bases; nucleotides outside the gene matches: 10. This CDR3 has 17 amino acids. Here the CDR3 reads CASRRGGLAGDTGELFF. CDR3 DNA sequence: TGTGCCAGTCGGAGAGGGGGACTAGCGGGTGACACCGGGGAGCTGTTTTTT. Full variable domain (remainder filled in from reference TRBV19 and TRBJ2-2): DGGITQSPKYLFRKEGQNVTLSCEQNLNHDAMYWYRQDPGQGLRLIYYSQIVNDFQKGDIAEGYSVSREKKESFPLTVTSAQKNPTAFYLCASRRGGLAGDTGELFFGEGSRLTVL.

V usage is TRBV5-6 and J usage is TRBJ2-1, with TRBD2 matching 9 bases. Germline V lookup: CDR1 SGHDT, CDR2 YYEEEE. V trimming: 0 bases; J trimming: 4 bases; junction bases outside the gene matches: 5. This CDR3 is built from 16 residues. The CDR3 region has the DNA TGTGCCAGCAGCTTGGCCCTTGCGGGGGGGTACAATGAGCAGTTCTTC. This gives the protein CASSLALAGGYNEQFF.

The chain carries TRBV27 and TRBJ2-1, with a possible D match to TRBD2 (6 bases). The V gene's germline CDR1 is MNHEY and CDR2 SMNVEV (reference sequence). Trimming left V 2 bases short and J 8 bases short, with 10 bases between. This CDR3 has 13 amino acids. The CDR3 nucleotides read TGTGCCAGCAGTTTAGGGAGGATCGATGAGCAGTTCTTC. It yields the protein CASSLGRIDEQFF.

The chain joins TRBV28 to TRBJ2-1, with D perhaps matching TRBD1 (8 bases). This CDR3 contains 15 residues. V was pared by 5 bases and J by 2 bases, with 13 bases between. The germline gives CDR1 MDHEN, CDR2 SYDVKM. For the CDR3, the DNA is TGTGCCAGCAGTAGCGGGACAGGACCCTACAATGAGCAGTTCTTC. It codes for CASSSGTGPYNEQFF.

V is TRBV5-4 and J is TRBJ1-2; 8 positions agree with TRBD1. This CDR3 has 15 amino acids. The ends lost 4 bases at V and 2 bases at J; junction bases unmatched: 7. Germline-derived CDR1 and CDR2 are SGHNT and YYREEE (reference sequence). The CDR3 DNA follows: TGTGCCAGCAGCCCGACAGGGGCCTCCAACTATGGCTACACCTTC. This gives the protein CASSPTGASNYGYTF.

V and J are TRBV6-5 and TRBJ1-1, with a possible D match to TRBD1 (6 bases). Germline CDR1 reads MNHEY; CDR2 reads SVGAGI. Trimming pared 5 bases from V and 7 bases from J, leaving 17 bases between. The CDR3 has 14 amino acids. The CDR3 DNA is TGTGCCAGCAGTGAACCACAGGGAGCGGTTGAAGCTTTCTTT. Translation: CASSEPQGAVEAFF.

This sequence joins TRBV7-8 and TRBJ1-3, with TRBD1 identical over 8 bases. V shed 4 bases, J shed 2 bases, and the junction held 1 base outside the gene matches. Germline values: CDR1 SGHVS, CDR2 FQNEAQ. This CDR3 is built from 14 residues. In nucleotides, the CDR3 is TGTGCCAGCAGCTCACAGGGGGCTGGAAACACCATATATTTT. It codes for CASSSQGAGNTIYF.

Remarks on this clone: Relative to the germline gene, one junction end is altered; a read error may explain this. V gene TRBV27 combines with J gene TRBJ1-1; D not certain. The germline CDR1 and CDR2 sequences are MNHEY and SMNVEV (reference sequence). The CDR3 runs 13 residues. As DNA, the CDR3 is TGTGTCAGCAGTTCCCAGGTGAACACTGAAGCTTTCTTT. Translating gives CVSSSQVNTEAFF.

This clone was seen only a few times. The CDR3 bases are TGTGCCAGCAGCAAAGGAACGGGGTTCTACGAGCAGTACTTC. This encodes CASSKGTGFYEQYF. The chain is built from TRBV21-1 and TRBJ2-7; no DNA check was done on the table's D call, TRBD2. TRBV21-1 is given as a pseudogene. This CDR3 is 14 amino acids long.

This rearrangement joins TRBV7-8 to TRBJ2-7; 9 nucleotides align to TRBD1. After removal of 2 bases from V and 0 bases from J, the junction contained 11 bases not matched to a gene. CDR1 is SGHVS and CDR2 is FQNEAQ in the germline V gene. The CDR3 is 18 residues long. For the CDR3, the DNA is TGTGCCAGCAGCTTAACGGAAACAGGGGGCCCTGTCTCCTACGAGCAGTACTTC. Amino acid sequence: CASSLTETGGPVSYEQYF.

CDR3: CAWSQTSGRVLNEQFF. The CDR3 DNA follows: TGTGCCTGGAGCCAAACTAGCGGGAGGGTTCTCAATGAGCAGTTCTTC. The chain links TRBV30 to TRBJ2-1, with TRBD2 matching over 13 bases. In germline, CDR1 is GTSNPN, CDR2 SVGIG (reference sequence). This CDR3 has 16 residues. V shed 3 bases and J 6 bases; nucleotides not matched to a gene: 8.

The CDR3 sequence: CASSVVGPPGGTDTQYF. CDR3 nucleotides: TGTGCCAGCAGCGTAGTGGGCCCTCCGGGGGGAACAGATACGCAGTATTTT. The rearrangement links TRBV9 to TRBJ2-3; 7 bases map to TRBD2. CDR1 SGDLS and CDR2 YYNGEE come from the germline V gene. V lost 0 bases to trimming and J lost 3 bases; unmatched junction nucleotides: 10. This CDR3 contains 17 residues. Full variable domain (remainder filled in from reference TRBV9 and TRBJ2-3): DSGVTQTPKHLITATGQRVTLRCSPRSGDLSVYWYQQSLDQGLQFLIQYYNGEERAKGNILERFSAQQFPDLHSELNLSSLELGDSALYFCASSVVGPPGGTDTQYFGPGTRLTVL.

CDR3 protein: CASSAGLNQETQYF. The CDR3 DNA reads as TGTGCCAGCAGCGCTGGCCTGAACCAAGAGACCCAGTACTTC. This sequence joins TRBV7-7 and TRBJ2-5; D gene uncertain. V lost 5 bases, J lost 0 bases, and 10 bases lay in between. CDR3 length: 14 amino acids. CDR1 is SSHAT, CDR2 FNYEAQ, per germline (reference sequence).

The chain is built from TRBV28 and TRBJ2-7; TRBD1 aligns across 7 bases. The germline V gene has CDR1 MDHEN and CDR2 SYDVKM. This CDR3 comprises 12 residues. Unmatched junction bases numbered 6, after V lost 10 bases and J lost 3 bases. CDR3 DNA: TGTGCCACACACAGGGGTGGCTACGAGCAGTACTTC. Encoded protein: CATHRGGYEQYF.